This TCR beta chain was sequenced in a study of cytomegalovirus exposure and HLA in healthy donors. Study-level results: V- and J-gene trimming in TCR beta was tied to a missense DCLRE1C variant by an analysis performed later.

Details on this clone: No antigen is known for it.

60 Vbeta and 13 Jbeta primers were used in PCR. The assay was immunoSEQ multiplex PCR, and TCRdb's table has in-frame clones only and misses some. Of about 120,000 clones listed, about 70% are singletons. The CDR3 loop spans 16 amino acids. Per the germline V gene, CDR1 is SGHTA and CDR2 is FQGNSA. The trim removed 4 bases at V and 5 bases at J, leaving 12 bases unmatched. This chain uses TRBV7-2 with TRBJ1-2, with 8 bases lining up with TRBD1. Material: PBMCs. The sequence derives from a male donor in good health and CMV-seronegative. Written as DNA, the CDR3 is TGTGCCAGCAGCTCCGACGGGCGGACAGGGACATATGGCTACACCTTC. Its protein is CASSSDGRTGTYGYTF.